Each of the 2 T cell receptor beta chains below was sequenced from the same sample in a study of blood T cell repertoires in COVID-19. The method was immunoSEQ multiplex PCR; TCRdb's version includes in-frame clones alone and lacks a portion of them. The repertoire holds about 46,000 clones, with approximately 85% as singletons. Sequencing input: peripheral blood. The receptors were gathered from a woman of 80 years or more with COVID-19, enrolled during active disease.

The V and J genes are TRBV15 and TRBJ2-5, with a weak D call TRBD1 (5 bases). This CDR3 comprises 15 residues. With 4 bases removed from V and 5 bases from J, the gap between germline ends came to 17 bases. CDR1 and CDR2 (germline): LNHNV, YYDKDF (reference sequence). CDR3 sequence: CATSTQGPGWETQYF. The CDR3 nucleotides read TGTGCCACCAGCACCCAGGGCCCTGGCTGGGAGACCCAGTACTTC.

This clone was seen a handful of times. V and J are TRBV5-1 and TRBJ1-1, with 8 nucleotides matching TRBD1. V dropped 7 bases and J dropped 3; count of bases not matched to a gene: 5. Germline lookup yields CDR1 SGHRS and CDR2 YFSETQ. The CDR3 is made up of 13 amino acids. DNA for the CDR3: TGCGCCAGCCGGGACAGGAGGGACACTGAAGCTTTCTTT. Its protein is CASRDRRDTEAFF.